The present entry profiles one T cell receptor beta chain with its context. This clonotype has more than one count but fewer than ten. What this receptor recognizes is not known. It has no much larger one-base neighbor in the sample; base qualities were not kept. A distance of 15 bases separates the germline ends of V and J, which lose 2 bases and 4 bases respectively. From the cysteine through the phenylalanine, the CDR3 covers 16 amino acids. The sequence is cut down to CDR3 DNA, 48 bases in frame from base 1. From the germline V gene, CDR1 is WSHSY and CDR2 is SAAADI. Library prep was done by PCR. Sequencing was carried out with an Illumina HiSeq 2500. To normalize quantification of the TCRbeta repertoire, the TCR libraries were built with molecular barcoding that relied on unique molecular identifiers. In TCRdb, the public reads were trimmed at Q25 with fastp and aligned with MiXCR, with productive beta chains retained. Rows with a matching CDR3 protein are joined into one entry that keeps the most common DNA and genes. This sample lists hundreds of thousands of distinct CDR3 sequences; around 17% were detected once. The ten biggest clones cover just under 5% of the sample.

This sample was included in a study of T-cell reconstitution after alpha-beta-depleted transplantation in children (dated by TCRdb to about 2016). Turning to the overall study: Using TCR repertoire profiling, the study quantitatively followed how T-cell immune reconstitution unfolded in children after TCRalphabeta/CD19-depleted allogeneic hematopoietic cell transplantation. On the study overall, not on this receptor specifically: The high TCRbeta diversity at day 60 in some patients was ascribed to recipient T cells and intrathymic progenitors that had survived conditioning. The frequencies of hyperexpanded clones fell over the following months, and after one year, T-cell counts and TCRbeta diversity were mostly attributed to newly produced T cells. About two months after transplant, the apparently early recovery of alphabetaT-cell counts reportedly depended on just several hundred clones that had expanded rapidly and came from non-depleted graft cells.

The sample's treatment or condition label, decoded: allogeneic hematopoietic cell transplantation with graft depleted of TCRalphabeta T cells and CD19 B cells. Transplant recipients were children who received TCRalphabeta/CD19-depleted allogeneic hematopoietic cell grafts. This sequence was found in a male patient younger than 18 who had a stem cell transplant for acute lymphoblastic leukemia, so the T cells may come from the graft donor. The chain uses TRBV10-2 and TRBJ2-1; the D gene assignment is ambiguous. The input for sequencing was PBMCs, mostly from graft donor cells, taken 360 days after TCRalphabeta/CD19-depleted stem cell transplant. This receptor carries the CDR3 CASSEDSVEPYNEQFF. DNA sequence: TGCGCCAGCAGTGAGGATTCAGTGGAGCCTTACAATGAGCAGTTCTTC.